A selection of T cell receptor beta chains follows, all from one sample in a study of beta chain features in type 1 diabetes. Sequencing used immunoSEQ multiplex PCR; TCRdb keeps in-frame clones, though not all of them. The sample consists of 120,000 to 150,000 clones, 6.9% of them appearing once. Sequenced material: central memory CD4+ T cells from blood. These receptors were obtained from a woman in her twenties or thirties in good health. The CDR3 runs from the conserved cysteine through the conserved F or W. The D gene is left open where the match is weak. Where a row states a size, it is once, few, many or the class of an expanded clone; other rows omit it.

cdr3_nt cdr3_aa j_call v_call clone_size d_call
TGTGCCAGCAGCTGGGGAACAGGGGATTTTGGCTACACCTTC CASSWGTGDFGYTF TRBJ1-2 TRBV5-4 NA TRBD1
TGTGCCAGCAGTCCGGGGGGGACAGACCAAGAGACCCAGTACTTC CASSPGGTDQETQYF TRBJ2-5 TRBV28 NA NA
TGTGCTAGCAGTCACCCAGGGACTGCAGAGACCCAGTACTTC CASSHPGTAETQYF TRBJ2-5 TRBV7-7 many NA
TGTGCCAGCTCACCGAGTCTCCCCGGGGTTGGCACTGAAGCTTTCTTT CASSPSLPGVGTEAFF TRBJ1-1 TRBV18 few NA
TGTGCCAGCAGCTATCTAGCGGGGAGCACAGATACGCAGTATTTT CASSYLAGSTDTQYF TRBJ2-3 TRBV7-3 NA TRBD2
TGTGCCAGCGCCCCACTAGCGAATGAGCAGTTCTTC CASAPLANEQFF TRBJ2-1 TRBV18 many TRBD2
TGTGCCAGCAGCCTACAAGAGACCCAGTACTTC CASSLQETQYF TRBJ2-5 TRBV7-2 NA NA
TGTGCCAGCAGCTCCCGGCTTTCCGGGACAGGGGGCTCGAACTATGGCTACACCTTC CASSSRLSGTGGSNYGYTF TRBJ1-2 TRBV11-2 NA TRBD1
TGTGCCTGGAGTGCAGGGGTAACGGAGGACACTGAAGCTTTCTTT CAWSAGVTEDTEAFF TRBJ1-1 TRBV30 NA NA
TGTGCCAGTAGTATCACACAGGGTAATGGCTACACCTTC CASSITQGNGYTF TRBJ1-2 TRBV19 many NA
TGTGCCAGCAGCTTAACAGGGACCACAGATACGCAGTATTTT CASSLTGTTDTQYF TRBJ2-3 TRBV11-2 few NA
TGTGCCAGCAGCCAAGATCACGGACGGACTAGCGGTAACAATGAGCAGTTCTTC CASSQDHGRTSGNNEQFF TRBJ2-1 TRBV4-2 few TRBD2
TGTGCCAGCAGCCTGAGCGGAGGTGAAGCTTTCTTT CASSLSGGEAFF TRBJ1-1 TRBV7-2 NA NA
TGTGCCAGCAGTTTTACAGGGGGCGCCGGCTCCTACAATGAGCAGTTCTTC CASSFTGGAGSYNEQFF TRBJ2-1 TRBV27 NA TRBD1
TGTGCCAGCAGCCGGGGACAGGGAGGAGTCAATGAGCAGTTCTTC CASSRGQGGVNEQFF TRBJ2-1 TRBV7-9 many TRBD1
TGTGCCAGTAGTGCCGACAGGGGCAACCTCTATGGCTACACCTTC CASSADRGNLYGYTF TRBJ1-2 TRBV19 few TRBD1
TGTGCCAGCTCACCACCGAGGACTACCGGTGGGGGTGAGCAGTTCTTC CASSPPRTTGGGEQFF TRBJ2-1 TRBV18 few NA
TGTGCCAGCAGCCCCAGGACAACAGATACGCAGTATTTT CASSPRTTDTQYF TRBJ2-3 TRBV7-2 NA NA
TGTGCCAGCGGTAAACAGGGGGCGAACACCGGGGAGCTGTTTTTT CASGKQGANTGELFF TRBJ2-2 TRBV6-6 NA TRBD1
TGTGCCAGCAGTGAAGGGGACAGGGGGCACAATCAGCCCCAGCATTTT CASSEGDRGHNQPQHF TRBJ1-5 TRBV6-1 few TRBD1
TGTGCCAGCAGACTAGCGGCCGGGCCGAGGACCCAGTACTTC CASRLAAGPRTQYF TRBJ2-5 TRBV28 few TRBD2
TGTGCCAGCAGGAATCTACGTGGACTAGTCTACGAGCAGTACTTC CASRNLRGLVYEQYF TRBJ2-7 TRBV7-9 many TRBD2
TGTGCCAGCAGATTAGCGGGAGGACACGAGCAGTACTTC CASRLAGGHEQYF TRBJ2-7 TRBV28 few TRBD2
TGTGCCAGCAGCTTAGCTAACAATGAGCAGTTCTTC CASSLANNEQFF TRBJ2-1 TRBV7-2 few NA
TGCGCCAGCAGCCAAGACGGCCAGGGGTGGGAGCTGTATTTT CASSQDGQGWELYF TRBJ2-3 TRBV4-1 NA NA
TGTGCCAGCAGTGAGGCAGGGGCTACGAACACTGAAGCTTTCTTT CASSEAGATNTEAFF TRBJ1-1 TRBV28 few NA
TGTGCCAGCAGCCCAAGGACTAGCGGGAGCGAGACCCAGTACTTC CASSPRTSGSETQYF TRBJ2-5 TRBV9 NA TRBD2
TGTGCCAGCAGAGGGACAGGGGCAGGAGATACGCAGTATTTT CASRGTGAGDTQYF TRBJ2-3 TRBV5-4 few TRBD1
TGTGCCAGCAGCCAAGGTGACAGGGGATACGAGACCCAGTACTTC CASSQGDRGYETQYF TRBJ2-5 TRBV14 medium-sized TRBD1
TGCAGCGGCGAAACAGATACGCAGTATTTT CSGETDTQYF TRBJ2-3 TRBV29-1 few NA
TGTGCCAGCGGCAACCCCCCGGACACCCAAGAGACCCAGTACTTC CASGNPPDTQETQYF TRBJ2-5 TRBV6-6 NA NA
TGTGCCAGCAGCTCGCAAGGGGGCAGATGGAAGTTTGATGGCTACACCTTC CASSSQGGRWKFDGYTF TRBJ1-2 TRBV28 few TRBD1
TGTGCCTGGAGTGAACAGGGAAGTCAGCCCCAGCATTTT CAWSEQGSQPQHF TRBJ1-5 TRBV30 few NA
TGTGCCAGCAGCCGTATGGCCCCAGATACGCAGTATTTT CASSRMAPDTQYF TRBJ2-3 TRBV7-8 few NA
TGTGCCACAGGTCCTCATAGAGATACGCAGTATTTT CATGPHRDTQYF TRBJ2-3 TRBV2 NA NA
TGTGCCAGCTCACCGCTACAGGGAACTAGCACAGATACGCAGTATTTT CASSPLQGTSTDTQYF TRBJ2-3 TRBV18 NA NA
TGTGCCAGCAGCCTACAGGAAATCTCTGAAGCTTTCTTT CASSLQEISEAFF TRBJ1-1 TRBV28 few NA
TGTGCCAGCTCACCTACCCCGGGAGGCACAGTCACCGGGGAGCTGTTTTTT CASSPTPGGTVTGELFF TRBJ2-2 TRBV18 NA TRBD2
TGTGCCACCAGCAGAGAAGGGCACAGGGCGTACGAGCAGTACTTC CATSREGHRAYEQYF TRBJ2-7 TRBV15 few NA